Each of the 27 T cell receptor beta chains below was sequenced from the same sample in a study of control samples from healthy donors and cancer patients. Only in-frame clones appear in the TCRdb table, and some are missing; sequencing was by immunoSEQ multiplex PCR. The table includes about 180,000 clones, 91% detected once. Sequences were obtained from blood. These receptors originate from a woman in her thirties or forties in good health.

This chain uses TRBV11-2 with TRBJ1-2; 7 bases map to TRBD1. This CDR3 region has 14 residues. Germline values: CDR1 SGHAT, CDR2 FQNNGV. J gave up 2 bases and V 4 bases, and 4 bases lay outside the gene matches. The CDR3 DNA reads TGTGCCAGCAGCTCGTTACAGGGGAACTATGGCTACACCTTC. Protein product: CASSSLQGNYGYTF.

CDR3 loop: CASSVAPQVTTNEKLFF. For the CDR3, the DNA is TGTGCCAGCAGCGTAGCCCCGCAGGTGACAACTAATGAAAAACTGTTTTTT. The chain is built from TRBV9 and TRBJ1-4, with D hard to call. V lost 0 bases to trimming and J lost 0 bases, with 12 bases between them. CDR3 length: 17 residues. The germline V gene encodes CDR1 SGDLS and CDR2 YYNGEE.

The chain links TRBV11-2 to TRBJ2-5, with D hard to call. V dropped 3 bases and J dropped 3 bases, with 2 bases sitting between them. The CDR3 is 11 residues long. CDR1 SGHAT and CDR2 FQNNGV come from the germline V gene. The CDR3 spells CASSFEETQYF. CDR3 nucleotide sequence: TGTGCCAGCAGCTTTGAAGAGACCCAGTACTTC.

Here the CDR3 reads CASSPQTVVNTEAFF. CDR3 in DNA: TGCGCCAGCAGCCCCCAGACAGTGGTGAACACTGAAGCTTTCTTT. V and J are TRBV5-1 and TRBJ1-1, with D perhaps matching TRBD1 (5 bases). The CDR3 length is 15 residues. From germline, CDR1 is SGHRS and CDR2 YFSETQ. V lost 4 bases, J lost 0 bases, and 13 bases lay in between.

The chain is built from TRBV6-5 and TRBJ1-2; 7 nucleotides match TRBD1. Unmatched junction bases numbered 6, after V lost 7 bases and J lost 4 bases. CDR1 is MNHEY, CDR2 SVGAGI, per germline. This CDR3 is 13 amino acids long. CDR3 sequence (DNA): TGTGCCAGCACTCCGACAGGGTTCTATGGCTACACCTTC. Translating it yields CASTPTGFYGYTF.

The chain's CDR3 is CASSLSNPLGTEAFF. The CDR3 DNA reads TGTGCCAGCAGTTTATCGAACCCCCTCGGCACTGAAGCTTTCTTT. The J gene is TRBJ1-1, the V gene TRBV27, with D unresolved. V lost 0 bases to trimming and J lost 4 bases, with 12 bases between them. Germline V gives CDR1 MNHEY, CDR2 SMNVEV (reference sequence). This CDR3 has 15 amino acids.

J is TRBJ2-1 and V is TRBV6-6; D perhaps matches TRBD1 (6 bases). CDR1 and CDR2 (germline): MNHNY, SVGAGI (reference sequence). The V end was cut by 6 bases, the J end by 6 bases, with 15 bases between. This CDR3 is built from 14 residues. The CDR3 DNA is TGTGCCAGCAGGCAACAGGGTGGGGGCAATGAGCAGTTCTTC. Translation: CASRQQGGGNEQFF.

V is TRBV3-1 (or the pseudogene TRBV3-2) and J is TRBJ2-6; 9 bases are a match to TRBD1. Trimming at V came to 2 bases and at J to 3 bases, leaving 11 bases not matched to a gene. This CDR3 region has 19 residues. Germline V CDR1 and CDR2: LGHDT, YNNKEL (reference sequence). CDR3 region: CASSQHTGTGTGGANVLTF. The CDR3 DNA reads TGTGCCAGCAGCCAACACACCGGGACAGGGACTGGTGGGGCCAACGTCCTGACTTTC.

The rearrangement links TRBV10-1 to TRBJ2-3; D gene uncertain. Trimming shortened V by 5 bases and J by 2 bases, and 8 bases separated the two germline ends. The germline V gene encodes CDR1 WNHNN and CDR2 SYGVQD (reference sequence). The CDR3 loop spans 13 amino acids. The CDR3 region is CASSSQTTDTQYF. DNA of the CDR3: TGCGCCAGCAGTAGTCAGACCACAGATACGCAGTATTTT.

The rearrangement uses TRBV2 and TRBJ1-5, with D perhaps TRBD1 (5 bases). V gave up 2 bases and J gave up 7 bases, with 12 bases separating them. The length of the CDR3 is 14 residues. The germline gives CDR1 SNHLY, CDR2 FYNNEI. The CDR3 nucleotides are TGTGCCAGCAGTGAACCTGGGACGCCGCAGCCCCAGCATTTT. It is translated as CASSEPGTPQPQHF.

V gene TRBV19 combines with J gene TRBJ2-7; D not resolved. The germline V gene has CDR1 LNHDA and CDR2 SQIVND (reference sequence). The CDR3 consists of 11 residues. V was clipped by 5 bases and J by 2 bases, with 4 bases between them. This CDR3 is CASSGPYEQYF. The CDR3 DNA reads TGTGCCAGTAGTGGACCCTACGAGCAGTACTTC. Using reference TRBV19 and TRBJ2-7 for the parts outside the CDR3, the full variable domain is DGGITQSPKYLFRKEGQNVTLSCEQNLNHDAMYWYRQDPGQGLRLIYYSQIVNDFQKGDIAEGYSVSREKKESFPLTVTSAQKNPTAFYLCASSGPYEQYFGPGTRLTVT.

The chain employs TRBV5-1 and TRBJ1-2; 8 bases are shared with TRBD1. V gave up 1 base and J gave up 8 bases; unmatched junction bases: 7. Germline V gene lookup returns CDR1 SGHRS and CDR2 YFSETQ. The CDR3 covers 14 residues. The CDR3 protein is CASSLSGQGQGYTF. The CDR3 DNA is TGCGCCAGCAGCTTGTCCGGACAGGGCCAGGGCTACACCTTC.

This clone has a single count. The CDR3, as DNA: TGTGCCAGCAGCCAGAGGGGCCCGAACACCGGGGAGCTGTTTTTT. Amino acids: CASSQRGPNTGELFF. The chain carries TRBV3-1 (or the pseudogene TRBV3-2) and TRBJ2-2; TRBD1 or TRBD2 may be the D gene (5 bases each). Between the trimmed V and J ends, which lost 3 bases and 0 bases, there was a span of 8 bases. Germline CDR1 LGHDT, CDR2 YNNKEL (reference sequence). The CDR3 totals 15 residues.

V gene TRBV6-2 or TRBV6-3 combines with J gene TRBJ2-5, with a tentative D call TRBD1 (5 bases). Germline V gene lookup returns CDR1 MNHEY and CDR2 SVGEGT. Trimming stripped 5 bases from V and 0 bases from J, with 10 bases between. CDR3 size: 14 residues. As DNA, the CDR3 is TGTGCCAGCAGTAAGACAGTGTACCAAGAGACCCAGTACTTC. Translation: CASSKTVYQETQYF.

The CDR3 sequence: CASSDPVEWKTQYF. The CDR3 DNA follows: TGTGCCAGTTCGGACCCCGTGGAGTGGAAGACCCAGTACTTC. V usage is TRBV2 and J usage is TRBJ2-5, with unresolved D. The CDR3 is made up of 14 amino acids. The V end lost 9 bases, the J end lost 6 bases, and 20 bases lay between the germline ends. Germline-derived CDR1 and CDR2 are SNHLY and FYNNEI.

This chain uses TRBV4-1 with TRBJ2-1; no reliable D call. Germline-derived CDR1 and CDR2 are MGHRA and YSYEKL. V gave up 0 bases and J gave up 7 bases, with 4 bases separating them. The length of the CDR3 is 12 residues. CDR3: CASSQDWNEQFF. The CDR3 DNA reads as TGCGCCAGCAGCCAAGACTGGAATGAGCAGTTCTTC.

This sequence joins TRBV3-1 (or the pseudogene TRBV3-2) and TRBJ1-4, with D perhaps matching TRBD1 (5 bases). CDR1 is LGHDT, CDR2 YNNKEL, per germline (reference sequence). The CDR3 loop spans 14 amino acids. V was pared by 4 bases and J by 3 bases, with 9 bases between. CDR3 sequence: CASSRQGSNEKLFF. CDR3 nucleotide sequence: TGTGCCAGCAGCCGTCAGGGATCTAATGAAAAACTGTTTTTT.

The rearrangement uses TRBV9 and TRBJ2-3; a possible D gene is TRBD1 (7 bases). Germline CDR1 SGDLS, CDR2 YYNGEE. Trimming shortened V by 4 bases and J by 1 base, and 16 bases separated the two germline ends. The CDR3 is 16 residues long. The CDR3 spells CASSRGTAGGTDTQYF. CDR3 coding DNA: TGTGCCAGCAGCCGCGGGACAGCAGGTGGCACAGATACGCAGTATTTT. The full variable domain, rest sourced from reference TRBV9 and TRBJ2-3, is DSGVTQTPKHLITATGQRVTLRCSPRSGDLSVYWYQQSLDQGLQFLIQYYNGEERAKGNILERFSAQQFPDLHSELNLSSLELGDSALYFCASSRGTAGGTDTQYFGPGTRLTVL.

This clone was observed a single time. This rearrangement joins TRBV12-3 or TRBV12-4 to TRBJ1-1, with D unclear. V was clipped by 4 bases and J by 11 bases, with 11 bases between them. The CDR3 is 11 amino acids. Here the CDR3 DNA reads TGTGCCAGCAGTTCTGGGGTGACGGCTTTCTTT. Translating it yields CASSSGVTAFF.

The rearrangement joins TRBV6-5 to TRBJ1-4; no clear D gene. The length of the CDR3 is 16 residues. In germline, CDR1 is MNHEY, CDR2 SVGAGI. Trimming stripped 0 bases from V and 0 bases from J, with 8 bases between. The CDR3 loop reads CASSYSPRATNEKLFF. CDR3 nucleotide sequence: TGTGCCAGCAGTTACTCCCCCCGGGCAACTAATGAAAAACTGTTTTTT.

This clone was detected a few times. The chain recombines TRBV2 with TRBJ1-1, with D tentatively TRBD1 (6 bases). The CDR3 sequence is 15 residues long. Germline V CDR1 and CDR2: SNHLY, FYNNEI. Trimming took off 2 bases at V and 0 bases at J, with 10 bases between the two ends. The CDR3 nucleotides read TGTGCCAGCAGTGAACTAGGGGGGATGAACACTGAAGCTTTCTTT. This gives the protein CASSELGGMNTEAFF.

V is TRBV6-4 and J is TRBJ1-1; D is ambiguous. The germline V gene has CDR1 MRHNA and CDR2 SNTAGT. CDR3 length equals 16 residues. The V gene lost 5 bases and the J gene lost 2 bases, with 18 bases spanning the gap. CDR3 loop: CASSNRPPRRNTEAFF. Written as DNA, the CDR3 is TGTGCCAGCAGTAATCGACCGCCTAGGCGAAACACTGAAGCTTTCTTT.

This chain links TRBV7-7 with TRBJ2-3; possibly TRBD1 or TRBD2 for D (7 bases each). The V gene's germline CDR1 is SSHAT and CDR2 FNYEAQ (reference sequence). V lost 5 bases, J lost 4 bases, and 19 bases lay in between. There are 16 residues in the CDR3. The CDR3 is CASSPLGEGASDTQYF. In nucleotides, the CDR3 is TGTGCCAGCAGCCCCCTCGGGGAGGGGGCCTCAGATACGCAGTATTTT.

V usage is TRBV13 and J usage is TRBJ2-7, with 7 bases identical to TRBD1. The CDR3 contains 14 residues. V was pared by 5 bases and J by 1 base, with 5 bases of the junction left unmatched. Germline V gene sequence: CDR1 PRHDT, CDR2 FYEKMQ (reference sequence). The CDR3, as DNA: TGTGCCAGCAGCCAGGGGGTTAGTTCCTACGAGCAGTACTTC. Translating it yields CASSQGVSSYEQYF.

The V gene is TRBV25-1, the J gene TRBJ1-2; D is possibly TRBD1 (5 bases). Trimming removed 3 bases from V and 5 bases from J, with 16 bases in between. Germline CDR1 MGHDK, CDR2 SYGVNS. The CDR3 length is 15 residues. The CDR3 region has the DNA TGTGCCAGCAGTGAGGGGCAGGCGTTTTGGTATGGCTACACCTTC. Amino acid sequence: CASSEGQAFWYGYTF.

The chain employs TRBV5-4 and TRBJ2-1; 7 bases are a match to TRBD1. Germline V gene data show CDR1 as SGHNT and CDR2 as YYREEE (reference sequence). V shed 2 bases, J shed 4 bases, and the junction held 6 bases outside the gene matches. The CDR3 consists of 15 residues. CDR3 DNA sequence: TGTGCCAGCAGCTTACCGGGACAGCTTTACAATGAGCAGTTCTTC. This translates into CASSLPGQLYNEQFF.

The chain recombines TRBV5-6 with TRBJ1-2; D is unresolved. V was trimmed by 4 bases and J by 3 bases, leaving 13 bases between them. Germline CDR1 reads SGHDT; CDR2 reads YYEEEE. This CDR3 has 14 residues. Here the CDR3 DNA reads TGTGCCAGCAGCAGCTATAGTCGGGACTATGGCTACACCTTC. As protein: CASSSYSRDYGYTF.